The rows below give T cell receptor beta chains drawn from one sample of a study of identical twins. TCRdb ran MiXCR on the 5' RACE reads and lists one entry per CDR3 protein. Here the sample spans about 690,000 distinct CDR3 sequences, 6.1% being singletons. The sample comprised naive T cells sorted from blood. The source is a man between 18 and 35 years old in good health. The CDR3 runs from the conserved cysteine through the conserved F or W. A D gene is named only where the DNA matches it firmly. Some rows have no size entry. The others give once, few or many, or a class for an expanded clone.

V: TRBV9
length: 15
J: TRBJ2-7
D: -
size: many
CDR3: CASSPSGTAGYEQYF
DNA: TGTGCCAGCAGTCCGTCCGGGACCGCCGGCTACGAGCAGTACTTC

V: TRBV28
length: 15
J: TRBJ2-7
D: TRBD2
size: -
CDR3: CASTNGRALYDEQYF
DNA: TGTGCCAGCACCAATGGGAGGGCCTTGTACGACGAGCAGTACTTC

V: TRBV6-5
length: 12
J: TRBJ2-5
D: -
size: -
CDR3: CASRRGKETQYF
DNA: TGTGCCAGCAGACGGGGGAAAGAGACCCAGTACTTC

V: TRBV24-1
length: 14
J: TRBJ2-3
D: TRBD1
size: few
CDR3: CATSDPRDRVTQYF
DNA: TGTGCCACCAGTGACCCACGAGACAGGGTGACGCAGTATTTT

V: TRBV6-2/TRBV6-3
length: 14
J: TRBJ2-7
D: -
size: -
CDR3: CASSVWRGLDEQYF
DNA: TGTGCCAGCAGTGTTTGGCGGGGTTTGGACGAGCAGTACTTC

V: TRBV7-9
length: 14
J: TRBJ2-1
D: TRBD1
size: -
CDR3: CASSSRGPQGEQFF
DNA: TGTGCCAGCAGCTCCCGGGGCCCACAGGGGGAGCAGTTCTTC

V: TRBV6-2/TRBV6-3
length: 13
J: TRBJ2-1
D: TRBD2
size: -
CDR3: CATVSGMGDEQFF
DNA: TGTGCCACCGTAAGCGGGATGGGGGATGAGCAGTTCTTC

V: TRBV7-6
length: 14
J: TRBJ2-7
D: TRBD1
size: -
CDR3: CASSWDREDYERYF
DNA: TGTGCCAGCAGCTGGGACAGGGAGGACTACGAGCGGTACTTC

V: TRBV29-1
length: 13
J: TRBJ2-1
D: TRBD1
size: many
CDR3: CSVARTGGNEQFF
DNA: TGCAGCGTTGCACGGACAGGGGGCAATGAGCAGTTCTTC

V: TRBV12-3/TRBV12-4
length: 15
J: TRBJ2-1
D: -
size: few
CDR3: CASSSQEAAYNEQFF
DNA: TGTGCCAGCAGTAGCCAGGAAGCGGCCTACAATGAGCAGTTCTTC

V: TRBV5-1
length: 16
J: TRBJ1-1
D: -
size: few
CDR3: CASSLEFQGGDTEAFF
DNA: TGCGCCAGCAGCTTGGAGTTCCAGGGAGGGGACACTGAAGCTTTCTTT

V: TRBV5-1
length: 15
J: TRBJ2-1
D: -
size: -
CDR3: CASSLVEGVLNEQFF
DNA: TGCGCCAGCAGCTTGGTGGAGGGAGTCCTTAATGAGCAGTTCTTC

V: TRBV30
length: 12
J: TRBJ1-1
D: -
size: -
CDR3: CAWIGSQIEAFF
DNA: TGTGCCTGGATCGGCAGTCAAATAGAAGCTTTCTTT

V: TRBV20-1
length: 14
J: TRBJ2-3
D: TRBD2
size: many
CDR3: CSAERGASGRLEYF
DNA: TGCAGTGCCGAAAGGGGGGCTAGCGGGAGACTGGAGTATTTT